Below, 8 T cell receptor beta chains from the same sample are listed, as sequenced in a study of CD4 T cells in relation to SARS-CoV-2 and coronaviruses. Clones were read by immunoSEQ multiplex PCR, and TCRdb kept only the in-frame ones, dropping some. The sample yields around 25,000 clones, 70% to 75% seen once. These TCRs are of unknown antigen specificity. Unexposed donor CD4+ T cells date from 2011-2018, before the COVID-19 pandemic. CD4+ T cells were isolated from the cells after about ten days of culture. Specimen: CD4+ T cells from PBMCs, cultured in vitro. Receptors were obtained from a human donor in good health.

The rearrangement links TRBV4-1 to TRBJ2-7, with D perhaps TRBD2 (5 bases). The CDR3 consists of 16 residues. Trimming pared 2 bases from V and 4 bases from J, leaving 18 bases between. CDR1 MGHRA and CDR2 YSYEKL come from the germline V gene. CDR3 coding DNA: TGCGCCAGCAGCCAACCCGGTCGGCGGACTCTTTACGAGCAGTACTTC. Protein sequence: CASSQPGRRTLYEQYF.

This chain uses TRBV2 with TRBJ1-6; D gene unclear. V lost 3 bases to trimming and J lost 9 bases, with 12 bases between them. The germline CDR1 and CDR2 sequences are SNHLY and FYNNEI. This CDR3 is 14 amino acids long. The CDR3 sequence is CASSDLRFGSPLHF. CDR3 DNA: TGTGCCAGCAGTGATTTGAGGTTTGGTTCACCCCTCCACTTT.

The rearrangement links TRBV10-3 to TRBJ2-5; unclear D gene. V lost 8 bases and J lost 4, with 8 bases in between. The CDR3 consists of 11 residues. The germline V gene encodes CDR1 ENHRY and CDR2 SYGVKD. The CDR3 DNA reads TGTGCCATCTCAAACGGAGAGACCCAGTACTTC. Amino acid sequence: CAISNGETQYF.

The chain joins TRBV19 to TRBJ2-3, with TRBD2 as a possible D gene (5 bases). This CDR3 has 14 residues. V lost 3 bases to trimming and J lost 0 bases, with 7 bases between them. Germline V gene data show CDR1 as LNHDA and CDR2 as SQIVND (reference sequence). Here the CDR3 reads CASSMDLSTDTQYF. For the CDR3, the DNA is TGTGCCAGTAGTATGGACTTGAGCACAGATACGCAGTATTTT.

The chain recombines TRBV28 with TRBJ1-5; 8 nucleotides align to TRBD1. V shed 4 bases and J 4 bases; nucleotides not matched to a gene: 9. The V gene's germline CDR1 is MDHEN and CDR2 SYDVKM. This CDR3 has 16 residues. The CDR3 sequence: CASSSLDRGGNQPQHF. The CDR3 nucleotides are TGTGCCAGCAGTTCTCTTGACAGGGGAGGTAATCAGCCCCAGCATTTT.

The chain couples TRBV2 to TRBJ1-1; D is possibly TRBD1 (6 bases). Looked up from germline, CDR1 is SNHLY and CDR2 is FYNNEI. This CDR3 has 14 residues. V lost 5 bases and J 3 bases, leaving 13 bases between the germline ends. The CDR3, as DNA: TGTGCCAGCAGTCGGCAGGGGTGGGACACTGAAGCTTTCTTT. Translation: CASSRQGWDTEAFF.

This clone was counted only a few times. This chain links TRBV7-6 with TRBJ2-3; 11 bases fit TRBD2. The CDR3 totals 18 residues. V was pared by 5 bases and J by 0 bases, with 10 bases of the junction left unmatched. Germline V gene data show CDR1 as SGHVS and CDR2 as FNYEAQ. As DNA, the CDR3 is TGTGCCAGCAGCCCCCGGACTAGCGGGCCATTTAGCACAGATACGCAGTATTTT. The encoded protein is CASSPRTSGPFSTDTQYF.

The J gene is TRBJ2-5, the V gene TRBV18; TRBD2 might be the D (6 bases). The ends were cut back, 2 bases at V and 2 bases at J, with 9 bases in the middle. Per germline, CDR1 KGHSH and CDR2 LQKENI. The CDR3 is 14 amino acids. The CDR3: CASSPFAGQETQYF. The CDR3 nucleotides are TGTGCCAGCTCACCATTCGCGGGACAAGAGACCCAGTACTTC. Full variable domain (rest looked up from reference TRBV18 and TRBJ2-5): NAGVMQNPRHLVRRRGQEARLRCSPMKGHSHVYWYRQLPEEGLKFMVYLQKENIIDESGMPKERFSAEFPKEGPSILRIQQVVRGDSAAYFCASSPFAGQETQYFGPGTRLLVL.